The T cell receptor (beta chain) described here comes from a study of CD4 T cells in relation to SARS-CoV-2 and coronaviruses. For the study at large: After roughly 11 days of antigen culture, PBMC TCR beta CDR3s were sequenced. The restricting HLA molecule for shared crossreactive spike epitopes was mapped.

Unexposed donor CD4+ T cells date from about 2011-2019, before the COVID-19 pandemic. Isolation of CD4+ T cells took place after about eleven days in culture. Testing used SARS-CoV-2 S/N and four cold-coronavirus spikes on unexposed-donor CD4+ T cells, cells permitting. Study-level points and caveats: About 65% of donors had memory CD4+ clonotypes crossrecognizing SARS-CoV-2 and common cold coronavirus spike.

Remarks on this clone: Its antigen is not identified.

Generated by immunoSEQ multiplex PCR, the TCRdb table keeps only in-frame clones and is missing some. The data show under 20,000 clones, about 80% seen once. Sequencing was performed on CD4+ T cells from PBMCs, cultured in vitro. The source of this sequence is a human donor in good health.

In nucleotides, the CDR3 is TGCGCCAGCAGCTACAGACTAGCGGGAGGGCCGGGCTACGAGCAGTACTTC. Translated: CASSYRLAGGPGYEQYF. The chain employs TRBV5-1 and TRBJ2-7; 14 bases align to TRBD2. Germline CDR1 reads SGHRS; CDR2 reads YFSETQ. The CDR3 loop spans 17 amino acids. The J segment lost 3 bases and the V segment lost 3 bases, leaving 8 bases of the junction unmatched.